This is a list of T cell receptor beta chains from one sample in a study of T-cell memory formation after mild COVID-19. MiXCR was run by TCRdb on the 5' RACE reads, yielding one entry per CDR3 protein. The sample has hundreds of thousands of distinct CDR3 sequences, 20% to 30% seen once. Input material: PBMCs or a T cell subset sorted from them (not recorded which). These receptors came from an adult woman who had mild COVID-19 (a few samples of this study predate the infection). Cell type and time point are not known. CDR3s include the opening cysteine and the closing phenylalanine or tryptophan. The D gene is left open where the match is weak. Size is omitted from some rows. Given values are once, few, many or a class for expanded clones.

J gene,V gene,D gene,clone size,CDR3 protein,CDR3 DNA
TRBJ2-7,TRBV25-1,.,medium-sized,CASSESRRYGDEQYF,TGTGCCAGCAGTGAGTCCCGCAGGTACGGGGACGAGCAGTACTTC
TRBJ2-3,TRBV20-1,TRBD2,few,CSAVGTRGSPDTRYF,TGCAGTGCTGTTGGGACTAGAGGGTCCCCAGATACGCGGTATTTT
TRBJ2-7,TRBV5-1,TRBD2,.,CASSLVLAGGSPTEQYF,TGCGCCAGCAGCTTGGTCCTCGCGGGGGGGAGTCCTACGGAGCAGTACTTC
TRBJ2-1,TRBV5-1,.,few,CASVGGNEQFF,TGCGCCAGCGTGGGCGGCAATGAGCAGTTCTTC
TRBJ2-1,TRBV9,.,few,CASSPPPGLYLNEQFF,TGTGCCAGCAGCCCTCCCCCGGGACTGTATCTTAATGAGCAGTTCTTC
TRBJ2-3,TRBV6-5,.,.,CASQGAPGTDTQYF,TGTGCCAGCCAGGGTGCACCGGGAACAGATACGCAGTATTTT
TRBJ2-7,TRBV5-1,.,few,CASSPRPGYEQYF,TGCGCCAGCAGCCCAAGACCGGGCTACGAGCAGTACTTC
TRBJ2-7,TRBV7-9,TRBD1,few,CASSPGQGRHEQYF,TGTGCCAGCAGCCCGGGACAGGGGAGGCACGAGCAGTACTTC
TRBJ2-7,TRBV5-5,.,many,CASSLMARDSIYEQYF,TGTGCCAGCAGTCTCATGGCTCGGGACTCGATCTACGAGCAGTACTTC
TRBJ1-1,TRBV20-1,.,.,CSARHGGPNTEAFF,TGCAGTGCTAGGCACGGCGGGCCGAACACTGAAGCTTTCTTT
TRBJ2-7,TRBV3-1,.,few,CASSQGSLLRDTEQYF,TGTGCCAGCAGCCAAGGATCCCTTCTCCGGGACACCGAGCAGTACTTC
TRBJ2-1,TRBV7-3,.,.,CASSLTPDRYNEQFF,TGTGCCAGCAGCTTAACCCCAGACAGGTACAATGAGCAGTTCTTC
TRBJ1-5,TRBV15,TRBD1,.,CATSRRDSNSNQPQHF,TGTGCCACCAGCAGACGGGACAGTAATAGCAATCAGCCCCAGCATTTT
TRBJ2-3,TRBV27,.,.,CASKDPDTQYF,TGTGCCAGCAAAGACCCAGATACGCAGTATTTT
TRBJ2-1,TRBV15,.,.,CATSRAPNSEGNEQFF,TGTGCCACCAGCAGAGCCCCGAACAGCGAGGGGAATGAGCAGTTCTTC
TRBJ2-2,TRBV5-4,.,.,CASSPAGTGELFF,TGTGCCAGCAGCCCGGCCGGCACCGGGGAGCTGTTTTTT
TRBJ2-7,TRBV5-6,TRBD2,many,CASSLGTSGYEQYF,TGTGCCAGCAGCTTGGGGACTAGCGGCTACGAGCAGTACTTC
TRBJ2-3,TRBV15,TRBD2,.,CATRPRTSGVFTDTQYF,TGTGCCACCAGGCCCCGGACTAGCGGGGTCTTCACAGATACGCAGTATTTT
TRBJ2-5,TRBV10-3,.,once,CAIREQETQYF,TGTGCCATCAGGGAACAAGAGACCCAGTACTTC
TRBJ2-3,TRBV12-3/TRBV12-4,.,few,CASSSHSGSSSTDTQYF,TGTGCCAGCAGTTCCCACTCGGGCAGTTCTAGCACAGATACGCAGTATTTT
TRBJ1-2,TRBV6-5,.,.,CASSYSLGPDGYTF,TGTGCCAGCAGTTACTCACTAGGACCCGATGGCTACACCTTC
TRBJ2-7,TRBV27,TRBD2,.,CASSLSGGSNYEQYF,TGTGCCAGCAGTTTATCTGGCGGGAGTAACTACGAGCAGTACTTC
TRBJ2-2,TRBV29-1,TRBD2,few,CSAWGTSGTGELFF,TGCAGCGCCTGGGGGACTAGCGGAACCGGGGAGCTGTTTTTT
TRBJ2-1,TRBV24-1,.,.,CATSDRTFGRNEQLF,TGTGCCACCAGTGATCGGACATTTGGGCGCAATGAGCAGTTATTC